This T cell receptor beta chain was identified during a study of regulatory T cells in long-lasting Graves disease. Arm-PCR of CDR3 regions and iRepertoire HTBI primers were used to build TCR beta libraries. TCRdb ran MiXCR on the multiplex PCR reads and lists one entry per CDR3 protein. The profile shows roughly 500,000 distinct CDR3 sequences, 12% to 15% of them singletons. Sample time point: newly diagnosed GD, antithyroid drugs for less than 3 months. Extracted RNA from PBMCs served as the source of the TCR library. A roughly 8.6-milliliter sample of peripheral blood was drawn into EDTA tubes. Germline lookup yields CDR1 SQVTM and CDR2 ANQGSEA. The CDR3 sequence is 13 residues long. Deletions cut 4 bases from V and 4 bases from J, with 12 bases between. The same sample was also studied in work on T cells in Graves' hyperthyroidism and ophthalmopathy. That publication notes: When ophthalmopathy did not progress within 18 months, Graves' hyperthyroidism was considered stable. The study used the HTBI primer set for a first-round RT-PCR of the TCR CDR3. Peripheral blood also featured most of the thyroid clonotypes expanded above 0.001.

This chain uses TRBV29-1 with TRBJ2-3; tentative D call: TRBD1 (6 bases). The material was peripheral blood mononuclear cells (PBMCs), obtained at new diagnosis, from a patient treated with antithyroid drugs. This TCR came from a woman in her 50s with Graves disease. The CDR3 DNA sequence: TGCAGCGTTGCAGGGGCGGTGGCAGATACGCAGTATTTT. Translated, it gives CSVAGAVADTQYF.